What follows describes a single TCR beta chain. Its antigen is not identified. Germline assignment: CDR1 LGHNA and CDR2 YNFKEQ. The junction had 9 bases not matched to a gene; V was cut back by 0 bases and J by 8 bases. CDR3 length: 15 residues. The data were taken from a study of T cell responses to AZD1222 COVID-19 vaccine. On the study more broadly: Whether given at about 4 or about 12 weeks, second doses were pooled. Study-wide findings and caveats: Possibly, clonal diversity was underestimated; donors were largely white British and included more females.

Libraries were prepared by immunoSEQ multiplex PCR; TCRdb keeps only in-frame clonotypes and omits some of them. Here the sample spans some 120,000 clones, 75% to 95% being singletons. The TCR comes from an adult in good health. The sequencing here drew on peripheral blood, taken on day 0 of AZD1222 vaccination. This chain uses TRBV4-2 with TRBJ1-2; 7 bases map to TRBD1. The CDR3 DNA reads TGTGCCAGCAGCCAAGACCCGACAGGGCTTTTGGGCTACACCTTC. Encoded protein: CASSQDPTGLLGYTF.